These 21 T cell receptor beta chains share one sample of origin, sequenced in a study of blood T cell repertoires in COVID-19. Measured with immunoSEQ multiplex PCR; TCRdb has only the in-frame clones, and not every one. The sample holds approximately 160,000 clones, over 85% seen once. Sequenced material: peripheral blood. The receptor source for this set is a woman aged 60-75 years with COVID-19, enrolled during active disease.

The table lists this clone with a count of one. The rearrangement joins TRBV27 to TRBJ2-7; tentatively, D is TRBD1 (6 bases). Germline assignment: CDR1 MNHEY and CDR2 SMNVEV (reference sequence). The V and J ends lost 6 bases and 3 bases respectively, with 12 bases between them. The CDR3 is made up of 13 amino acids. The CDR3 loop is CASSLQDSYEQYF. The CDR3 DNA follows: TGTGCCAGCAGCCTACAGGACAGCTACGAGCAGTACTTC.

About this clone itself: The same CDR3 is also encoded by other DNA sequences in this sample. This rearrangement joins TRBV7-9 to TRBJ1-1; D is unresolved. The CDR3 contains 13 residues. Germline lookup yields CDR1 SEHNR and CDR2 FQNEAQ (reference sequence). The V end lost 8 bases, the J end lost 0 bases, and 10 bases lay between the germline ends. The DNA of the CDR3 is TGTGCCAGCTCTAGAGATATGAACACTGAAGCTTTCTTT. Translating it yields CASSRDMNTEAFF.

The gene calls are TRBV27 and TRBJ2-4, with D possibly matching TRBD1 (7 bases). Germline CDR1 reads MNHEY; CDR2 reads SMNVEV (reference sequence). The CDR3 covers 18 residues. V shed 3 bases and J shed 0 bases, with 18 bases lying between them. CDR3 in DNA: TGTGCCAGCAGTTTGGGGCGGGGACAGCTACTAGCCAAAAACATTCAGTACTTC. This translates into CASSLGRGQLLAKNIQYF.

This clone showed up just a few times. The genes are TRBV7-3 and TRBJ2-7, with 8 nucleotides matching TRBD1. This CDR3 contains 15 residues. The ends lost 1 base at V and 6 bases at J; junction bases unmatched: 8. Germline-derived CDR1 and CDR2 are SGHTA and FQGTGA. CDR3 coding DNA: TGTGCCAGCAGCTTAAGTCCAGGGGGCTACCGCGAGCAGTACTTC. This gives the protein CASSLSPGGYREQYF.

The rearrangement uses TRBV9 and TRBJ2-7, with 8 nucleotides matching TRBD2. Germline loops: CDR1 SGDLS, CDR2 YYNGEE. This CDR3 has 16 residues. Germline trimming cut 0 bases from V and 2 bases from J; bases unmatched to any gene: 7. CDR3 nucleotide sequence: TGTGCCAGCAGCGTAGGGGTCGGTAGCGGGGCCTACGAGCAGTACTTC. Translation gives CASSVGVGSGAYEQYF. The complete variable domain, with remaining parts taken from reference TRBV9 and TRBJ2-7, reads DSGVTQTPKHLITATGQRVTLRCSPRSGDLSVYWYQQSLDQGLQFLIQYYNGEERAKGNILERFSAQQFPDLHSELNLSSLELGDSALYFCASSVGVGSGAYEQYFGPGTRLTVT.

V is TRBV15 and J is TRBJ2-3; possibly TRBD2 for D (5 bases). Germline CDR1 and CDR2: LNHNV and YYDKDF (reference sequence). V lost 3 bases to trimming and J lost 6 bases, with 13 bases between them. This CDR3 is built from 14 residues. The DNA for the CDR3 is TGTGCCACCAGCAGGGATTCTAGGAGGGATACGCAGTATTTT. This gives the protein CATSRDSRRDTQYF.

The chain uses TRBV27 and TRBJ1-5; 11 bases are a match to TRBD1. CDR3 length: 16 amino acids. Trimming cost V 5 bases and J 10 bases; bases outside gene matches: 13. CDR1 and CDR2 from the germline V gene are MNHEY and SMNVEV (reference sequence). CDR3 region: CASSQDPGTGGKPQHF. The DNA for the CDR3 is TGTGCCAGCAGTCAAGATCCCGGGACAGGGGGGAAACCCCAGCATTTT.

The J gene is TRBJ1-1, the V gene TRBV5-6; D unresolved. CDR1 and CDR2 from the germline V gene are SGHDT and YYEEEE. With 1 base removed from V and 8 bases from J, the gap between germline ends came to 15 bases. This CDR3 comprises 14 residues. The CDR3 DNA reads as TGTGCCAGCAGCTTGACCCAACTAGGTCGGGAAGCTTTCTTT. Protein: CASSLTQLGREAFF. The whole variable domain, filled in from reference TRBV5-6 and TRBJ1-1, reads DAGVTQSPTHLIKTRGQQVTLRCSPKSGHDTVSWYQQALGQGPQFIFQYYEEEERQRGNFPDRFSGHQFPNYSSELNVNALLLGDSALYLCASSLTQLGREAFFGQGTRLTVV.

The V and J genes are TRBV3-1 (or the pseudogene TRBV3-2) and TRBJ2-2, with 8 bases fitting TRBD2. The CDR3 covers 15 residues. The germline gives CDR1 LGHDT, CDR2 YNNKEL (reference sequence). V trimming: 4 bases; J trimming: 4 bases; junction bases outside the gene matches: 5. The CDR3 DNA follows: TGTGCCAGCAGCCCGATGGCGGGGGGCACCGGGGAGCTGTTTTTT. It is translated as CASSPMAGGTGELFF.

V gene TRBV30 combines with J gene TRBJ2-7; 7 bases map to TRBD2. The V gene end was trimmed by 2 bases and the J gene end by 8 bases; junction bases not matched to a gene: 6. CDR1 and CDR2 from the germline V gene are GTSNPN and SVGIG (reference sequence). The CDR3 sequence is 12 residues long. CDR3 in amino acids: CAWSRGVGQQYF. The DNA of the CDR3 is TGTGCCTGGAGTCGGGGGGTGGGGCAGCAGTACTTC.

The chain recombines TRBV6-5 with TRBJ1-2; the match to TRBD1 covers 8 bases. Germline V gene sequence: CDR1 MNHEY, CDR2 SVGAGI. The trim removed 4 bases at V and 7 bases at J, leaving 11 bases unmatched. The CDR3 spans 15 residues. Here the CDR3 DNA reads TGTGCCAGCAGTTCACTAGGACAGGGACCCCTTGGCTACACCTTC. It yields the protein CASSSLGQGPLGYTF.

The J gene is TRBJ1-1, the V gene TRBV9; 12 bases match TRBD1. CDR3 size: 17 residues. Losses at the gene ends were 0 bases for V and 6 bases for J; bases not matched to a gene: 9. Germline CDR1 reads SGDLS; CDR2 reads YYNGEE. The CDR3 nucleotides read TGTGCCAGCAGCGTAGCGGGACAGGGGGCTTTTTACTCTGAAGCTTTCTTT. Its translation is CASSVAGQGAFYSEAFF.

The chain carries TRBV9 and TRBJ2-2, with D maybe TRBD1 (6 bases). CDR1 is SGDLS, CDR2 YYNGEE, per germline. The CDR3 sequence is 17 residues long. V lost 2 bases to trimming and J lost 3 bases, with 17 bases between them. This CDR3 reads CASSVRRDQGHTGELFF. CDR3 sequence (DNA): TGTGCCAGCAGCGTCCGTCGGGATCAGGGGCACACCGGGGAGCTGTTTTTT.

This chain links TRBV7-9 with TRBJ1-1, with D tentatively TRBD1 (6 bases). Trimming shortened V by 6 bases and J by 3 bases, and 11 bases separated the two germline ends. Germline CDR1 is SEHNR and CDR2 is FQNEAQ (reference sequence). CDR3 length: 13 amino acids. The CDR3 here is CASSLGQYTEAFF. The CDR3, as DNA: TGTGCCAGCAGTCTTGGACAGTACACTGAAGCTTTCTTT.

The rearrangement joins TRBV3-1 (or the pseudogene TRBV3-2) to TRBJ1-5; D unclear. With 8 bases removed from V and 0 bases from J, the gap between germline ends came to 5 bases. CDR3 length equals 12 residues. The germline V gene encodes CDR1 LGHDT and CDR2 YNNKEL (reference sequence). The CDR3, as DNA: TGTGCCAGCGGAGATAGCAATCAGCCCCAGCATTTT. As protein: CASGDSNQPQHF.

This chain links TRBV19 with TRBJ1-2; D possibly corresponds to TRBD1 (5 bases). Germline loops: CDR1 LNHDA, CDR2 SQIVND (reference sequence). Trimming took 0 bases from V and 9 from J, leaving 14 bases between them. The CDR3 is 14 residues long. The CDR3 protein is CASSIERQGLSYTF. The CDR3, as DNA: TGTGCCAGTAGTATAGAAAGGCAGGGATTGAGCTACACCTTC.

J is TRBJ1-4 and V is TRBV5-1; the match to TRBD1 covers 7 bases. The germline V gene encodes CDR1 SGHRS and CDR2 YFSETQ. V gave up 4 bases and J gave up 3 bases; unmatched junction bases: 9. The CDR3 is 16 amino acids. CDR3: CASSRSTGRSNEKLFF. The CDR3 DNA reads as TGCGCCAGCAGCCGATCGACAGGGCGATCTAATGAAAAACTGTTTTTT.

Here the CDR3 DNA reads TGTGCCAGCAGCTCTAGCGGGGGGCCCTACAATGAGCAGTTCTTC. Protein product: CASSSSGGPYNEQFF. V usage is TRBV7-3 and J usage is TRBJ2-1, with TRBD2 identical over 11 bases. This CDR3 has 15 residues. Looked up from germline, CDR1 is SGHTA and CDR2 is FQGTGA. J was trimmed by 2 bases and V by 4 bases; bases with no gene match: 1. The whole variable domain, filled in from reference TRBV7-3 and TRBJ2-1, reads GAGVSQTPSNKVTEKGKYVELRCDPISGHTALYWYRQSLGQGPEFLIYFQGTGAADDSGLPNDRFFAVRPEGSVSTLKIQRTERGDSAVYLCASSSSGGPYNEQFFGPGTRLTVL.

This sequence joins TRBV2 and TRBJ2-6; tentative D call: TRBD2 (6 bases). This CDR3 comprises 18 residues. V was clipped by 5 bases and J by 3 bases, with 20 bases between them. The germline gives CDR1 SNHLY, CDR2 FYNNEI. CDR3 sequence: CASSSLGRGADGANVLTF. The DNA of the CDR3 is TGTGCCAGCAGTTCATTGGGCCGCGGGGCGGATGGGGCCAACGTCCTGACTTTC. The variable domain in full, completed from reference TRBV2 and TRBJ2-6, reads EPEVTQTPSHQVTQMGQEVILRCVPISNHLYFYWYRQILGQKVEFLVSFYNNEISEKSEIFDDQFSVERPDGSNFTLKIRSTKLEDSAMYFCASSSLGRGADGANVLTFGAGSRLTVL.

The chain uses TRBV18 and TRBJ2-5; D is uncertain. The germline CDR1 and CDR2 sequences are KGHSH and LQKENI. This CDR3 is built from 15 residues. V shed 2 bases and J shed 1 base, with 11 bases lying between them. The CDR3: CASSPNLGVQETQYF. In DNA, the CDR3 is TGTGCCAGCTCACCAAATCTCGGAGTCCAAGAGACCCAGTACTTC. Full variable domain (outside the CDR3, taken from reference TRBV18 and TRBJ2-5): NAGVMQNPRHLVRRRGQEARLRCSPMKGHSHVYWYRQLPEEGLKFMVYLQKENIIDESGMPKERFSAEFPKEGPSILRIQQVVRGDSAAYFCASSPNLGVQETQYFGPGTRLLVL.

The chain links TRBV5-6 to TRBJ1-2; TRBD1 might be the D (6 bases). V lost 0 bases and J 0 bases, leaving 12 bases between the germline ends. CDR3 length: 16 residues. CDR1 is SGHDT and CDR2 is YYEEEE in the germline V gene. The CDR3 reads CASSLVPAGANYGYTF. DNA of the CDR3: TGTGCCAGCAGCTTGGTGCCGGCAGGGGCTAACTATGGCTACACCTTC.